This T cell receptor (beta chain) was observed in a study of blood T cell repertoires in COVID-19. Study overall: Acute and convalescent COVID-19 samples came from the United States, Italy and Spain. PBMCs, B-cell-depleted T cells, or T cells provided the cDNA or gDNA that made up the material.

As handled by the study authors: Counts of nucleated cells, estimated from reference gene primer amplification, were obtained. Profiled with immunoSEQ multiplex PCR; TCRdb holds only in-frame clones, not every one. V and J calls and clone size are given by that table; D and trimming were obtained from the DNA. The sample lists just under 30,000 clones; 89% were seen once. V lost 2 bases to trimming and J lost 5 bases, with 12 bases between them. Germline V gene sequence: CDR1 MNHEY, CDR2 SVGEGT. The CDR3 consists of 14 residues. The V call is TRBV6-2 or TRBV6-3, the J call TRBJ1-1; TRBD1 might be the D (6 bases). The specimen was peripheral blood. This TCR was sampled from a human donor in a cohort sampled during active COVID-19. For the CDR3, the DNA is TGTGCCAGCAGTTACGCTATCGGACAGACTGAAGCTTTCTTT. Translating it yields CASSYAIGQTEAFF.